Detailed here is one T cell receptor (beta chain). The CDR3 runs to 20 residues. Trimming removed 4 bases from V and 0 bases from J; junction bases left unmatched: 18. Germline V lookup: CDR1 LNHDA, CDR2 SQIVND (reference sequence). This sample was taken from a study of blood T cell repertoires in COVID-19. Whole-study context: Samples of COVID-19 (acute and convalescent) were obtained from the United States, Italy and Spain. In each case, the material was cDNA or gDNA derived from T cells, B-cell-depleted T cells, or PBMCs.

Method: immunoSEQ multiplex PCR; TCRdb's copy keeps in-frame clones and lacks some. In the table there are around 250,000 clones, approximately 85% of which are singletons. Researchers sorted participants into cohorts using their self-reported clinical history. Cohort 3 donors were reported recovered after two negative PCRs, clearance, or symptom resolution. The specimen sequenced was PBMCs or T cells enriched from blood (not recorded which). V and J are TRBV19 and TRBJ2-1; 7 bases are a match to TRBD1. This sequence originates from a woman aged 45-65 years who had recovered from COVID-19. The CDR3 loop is CASSTSLWDRDPDSYNEQFF. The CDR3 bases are TGTGCCAGTAGTACCTCCCTCTGGGACAGAGATCCCGACTCCTACAATGAGCAGTTCTTC.